Shown below are 14 T cell receptor beta chains from a single sample sequenced in a study of cytomegalovirus exposure and HLA in healthy donors. In the PCR, 60 Vbeta and 13 Jbeta primers were used. Sequencing was performed with immunoSEQ multiplex PCR; in TCRdb, only in-frame clones are kept and a portion is missing. This repertoire shows under 250,000 clones, almost 80% found once; its top ten account for 3% to 4.5%. Material for sequencing was PBMCs. These TCRs come from a male donor in good health and CMV-seronegative.

This clone was seen once. The V call is TRBV18, the J call TRBJ2-2; D is perhaps TRBD1 (6 bases). V was trimmed by 2 bases and J by 1 base, leaving 11 bases between them. CDR3 length equals 16 residues. The V gene's germline CDR1 is KGHSH and CDR2 LQKENI. The CDR3 spells CASSPIETGNTGELFF. The CDR3 nucleotides read TGTGCCAGCTCACCAATTGAGACAGGGAACACCGGGGAGCTGTTTTTT. Variable domain in full (rest from reference TRBV18 and TRBJ2-2): NAGVMQNPRHLVRRRGQEARLRCSPMKGHSHVYWYRQLPEEGLKFMVYLQKENIIDESGMPKERFSAEFPKEGPSILRIQQVVRGDSAAYFCASSPIETGNTGELFFGEGSRLTVL.

The V call is TRBV7-9, the J call TRBJ2-2, with a possible D match to TRBD1 (6 bases). The CDR3 has 15 amino acids. The germline V gene encodes CDR1 SEHNR and CDR2 FQNEAQ (reference sequence). Trimming removed 3 bases at V and 6 bases at J, with 14 bases between. CDR3 protein: CASSFIQGGAGELFF. The CDR3 bases are TGTGCCAGCAGCTTCATACAGGGTGGCGCCGGGGAGCTGTTTTTT.

This clone was recorded a few times. The chain links TRBV19 to TRBJ2-7; 7 positions agree with TRBD1. The CDR3 loop spans 14 amino acids. Trimming cost V 5 bases and J 2 bases; bases outside gene matches: 6. CDR1 is LNHDA, CDR2 SQIVND, per germline (reference sequence). The CDR3 nucleotides are TGTGCCAGTAGTCCGACAGGGATCCCCTACGAGCAGTACTTC. Translating it yields CASSPTGIPYEQYF.

The rearrangement joins TRBV28 to TRBJ2-3, with 7 positions matching TRBD2. CDR3 length: 15 amino acids. Germline assignment: CDR1 MDHEN and CDR2 SYDVKM. The trim removed 7 bases at V and 2 bases at J, leaving 9 bases unmatched. Here the CDR3 reads CASILGGEHTDTQYF. The CDR3 DNA reads as TGTGCCAGCATCCTTGGGGGGGAGCACACAGATACGCAGTATTTT.

The chain joins TRBV5-4 to TRBJ1-3; 7 bases line up with TRBD1. This CDR3 has 16 residues. Per germline, CDR1 SGHNT and CDR2 YYREEE (reference sequence). Trimming cost V 4 bases and J 0 bases; bases outside gene matches: 7. The CDR3 region has the DNA TGTGCCAGCAGCCAGGGACAGCTCAGCTCTGGAAACACCATATATTTT. It is translated as CASSQGQLSSGNTIYF. Variable domain in full (rest from reference TRBV5-4 and TRBJ1-3): ETGVTQSPTHLIKTRGQQVTLRCSSQSGHNTVSWYQQALGQGPQFIFQYYREEENGRGNFPPRFSGLQFPNYSSELNVNALELDDSALYLCASSQGQLSSGNTIYFGEGSWLTVV.

The V gene is TRBV10-3, the J gene TRBJ2-3; D unclear. This CDR3 spans 15 amino acids. Germline loops: CDR1 ENHRY, CDR2 SYGVKD. Trimming left V 9 bases short and J 3 bases short, with 19 bases between. The CDR3, as DNA: TGTGCCATTGCAGAGGCAGTGACCAGAACAGATACGCAGTATTTT. Translated: CAIAEAVTRTDTQYF.

The V call is TRBV6-5, the J call TRBJ2-5; D gene ambiguous. The tail of the sequence fits TRBJ2-7 better, so the J call may be wrong. This CDR3 contains 15 residues. Germline V CDR1 and CDR2: MNHEY, SVGAGI. The CDR3 nucleotides read TGTGCCAGCAGTTATTCGGGTGGTGGGTTCCACGAGCAGTACTTC. It codes for CASSYSGGGFHEQYF.

The chain couples TRBV5-4 to TRBJ1-2; 7 bases are shared with TRBD1. The CDR3 covers 14 residues. Germline-derived CDR1 and CDR2 are SGHNT and YYREEE (reference sequence). After removal of 4 bases from V and 0 bases from J, the junction contained 3 bases not matched to a gene. As DNA, the CDR3 is TGTGCCAGCAGCCTACAGGGGTCTAACTATGGCTACACCTTC. Its translation is CASSLQGSNYGYTF.

The chain uses TRBV29-1 and TRBJ2-3; TRBD1 is a possible D gene (5 bases). Per the germline V gene, CDR1 is SQVTM and CDR2 is ANQGSEA. This CDR3 is 14 amino acids long. V was cut by 3 bases and J by 0 bases, with 10 bases left in between. DNA of the CDR3: TGCAGCGTTGAGGGGCCGGCTAGCACAGATACGCAGTATTTT. Its translation is CSVEGPASTDTQYF.

V and J are TRBV19 and TRBJ2-6, with 7 positions matching TRBD1. J gave up 0 bases and V 7 bases, and 15 bases lay outside the gene matches. The CDR3 has 19 amino acids. Germline values: CDR1 LNHDA, CDR2 SQIVND (reference sequence). The CDR3 loop reads CASTRLTGTARSGANVLTF. The CDR3, as DNA: TGTGCCAGTACCCGCCTTACCGGGACAGCTCGCTCTGGGGCCAACGTCCTGACTTTC.

This clone was counted a few times. The rearrangement uses TRBV25-1 and TRBJ2-5; 9 positions match TRBD2. This CDR3 comprises 16 residues. V shed 2 bases and J 5 bases; nucleotides not matched to a gene: 9. CDR1 and CDR2 from the germline V gene are MGHDK and SYGVNS. The CDR3 sequence: CASSEGGGRAVETQYF. The CDR3 DNA follows: TGTGCCAGCAGTGAAGGGGGCGGGAGGGCCGTGGAGACCCAGTACTTC.

This chain joins TRBV19 and TRBJ1-6; tentative D call: TRBD1 (6 bases). CDR3 length: 15 amino acids. Between the trimmed V and J ends, which lost 6 bases and 10 bases, there was a span of 19 bases. Germline CDR1 LNHDA, CDR2 SQIVND (reference sequence). The CDR3 here is CASRNRDIVGSPLHF. CDR3 DNA sequence: TGTGCCAGTAGGAACAGGGATATAGTCGGGTCACCCCTCCACTTT.

The chain has TRBV18 and TRBJ2-5, with 10 positions matching TRBD2. With 1 base clipped from V and 5 bases from J, the junction kept 10 bases outside the gene matches. CDR1 and CDR2 (germline): KGHSH, LQKENI. The CDR3 covers 17 residues. The DNA of the CDR3 is TGTGCCAGCTCACCACTCATGAGCGGGAGGGGGTCGGAGACCCAGTACTTC. Protein sequence: CASSPLMSGRGSETQYF. The whole variable domain, filled in from reference TRBV18 and TRBJ2-5, reads NAGVMQNPRHLVRRRGQEARLRCSPMKGHSHVYWYRQLPEEGLKFMVYLQKENIIDESGMPKERFSAEFPKEGPSILRIQQVVRGDSAAYFCASSPLMSGRGSETQYFGPGTRLLVL.

The sample holds one count of this clone. V gene TRBV19 combines with J gene TRBJ1-1, with D tentatively TRBD1 (6 bases). The ends were cut back, 4 bases at V and 7 bases at J, with 13 bases in the middle. The germline gives CDR1 LNHDA, CDR2 SQIVND (reference sequence). CDR3 length: 13 amino acids. The CDR3 loop is CASSSAGEGEAFF. CDR3 DNA sequence: TGTGCCAGTAGTAGCGCAGGGGAAGGTGAAGCTTTCTTT.